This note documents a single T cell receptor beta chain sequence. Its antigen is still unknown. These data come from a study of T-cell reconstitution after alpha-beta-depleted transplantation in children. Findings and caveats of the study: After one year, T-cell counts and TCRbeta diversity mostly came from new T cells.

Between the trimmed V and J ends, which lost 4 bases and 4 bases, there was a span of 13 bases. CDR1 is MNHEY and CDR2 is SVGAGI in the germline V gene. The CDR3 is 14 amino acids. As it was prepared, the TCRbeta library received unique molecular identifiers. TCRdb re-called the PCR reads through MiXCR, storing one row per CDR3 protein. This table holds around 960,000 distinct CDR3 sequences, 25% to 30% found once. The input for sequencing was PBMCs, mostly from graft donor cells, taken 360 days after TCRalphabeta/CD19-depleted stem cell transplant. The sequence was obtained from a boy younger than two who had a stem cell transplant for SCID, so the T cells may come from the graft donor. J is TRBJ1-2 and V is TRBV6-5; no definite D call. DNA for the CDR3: TGTGCCAGCAGTTCGGACGGACTAGTCTATGGCTACACCTTC. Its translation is CASSSDGLVYGYTF.